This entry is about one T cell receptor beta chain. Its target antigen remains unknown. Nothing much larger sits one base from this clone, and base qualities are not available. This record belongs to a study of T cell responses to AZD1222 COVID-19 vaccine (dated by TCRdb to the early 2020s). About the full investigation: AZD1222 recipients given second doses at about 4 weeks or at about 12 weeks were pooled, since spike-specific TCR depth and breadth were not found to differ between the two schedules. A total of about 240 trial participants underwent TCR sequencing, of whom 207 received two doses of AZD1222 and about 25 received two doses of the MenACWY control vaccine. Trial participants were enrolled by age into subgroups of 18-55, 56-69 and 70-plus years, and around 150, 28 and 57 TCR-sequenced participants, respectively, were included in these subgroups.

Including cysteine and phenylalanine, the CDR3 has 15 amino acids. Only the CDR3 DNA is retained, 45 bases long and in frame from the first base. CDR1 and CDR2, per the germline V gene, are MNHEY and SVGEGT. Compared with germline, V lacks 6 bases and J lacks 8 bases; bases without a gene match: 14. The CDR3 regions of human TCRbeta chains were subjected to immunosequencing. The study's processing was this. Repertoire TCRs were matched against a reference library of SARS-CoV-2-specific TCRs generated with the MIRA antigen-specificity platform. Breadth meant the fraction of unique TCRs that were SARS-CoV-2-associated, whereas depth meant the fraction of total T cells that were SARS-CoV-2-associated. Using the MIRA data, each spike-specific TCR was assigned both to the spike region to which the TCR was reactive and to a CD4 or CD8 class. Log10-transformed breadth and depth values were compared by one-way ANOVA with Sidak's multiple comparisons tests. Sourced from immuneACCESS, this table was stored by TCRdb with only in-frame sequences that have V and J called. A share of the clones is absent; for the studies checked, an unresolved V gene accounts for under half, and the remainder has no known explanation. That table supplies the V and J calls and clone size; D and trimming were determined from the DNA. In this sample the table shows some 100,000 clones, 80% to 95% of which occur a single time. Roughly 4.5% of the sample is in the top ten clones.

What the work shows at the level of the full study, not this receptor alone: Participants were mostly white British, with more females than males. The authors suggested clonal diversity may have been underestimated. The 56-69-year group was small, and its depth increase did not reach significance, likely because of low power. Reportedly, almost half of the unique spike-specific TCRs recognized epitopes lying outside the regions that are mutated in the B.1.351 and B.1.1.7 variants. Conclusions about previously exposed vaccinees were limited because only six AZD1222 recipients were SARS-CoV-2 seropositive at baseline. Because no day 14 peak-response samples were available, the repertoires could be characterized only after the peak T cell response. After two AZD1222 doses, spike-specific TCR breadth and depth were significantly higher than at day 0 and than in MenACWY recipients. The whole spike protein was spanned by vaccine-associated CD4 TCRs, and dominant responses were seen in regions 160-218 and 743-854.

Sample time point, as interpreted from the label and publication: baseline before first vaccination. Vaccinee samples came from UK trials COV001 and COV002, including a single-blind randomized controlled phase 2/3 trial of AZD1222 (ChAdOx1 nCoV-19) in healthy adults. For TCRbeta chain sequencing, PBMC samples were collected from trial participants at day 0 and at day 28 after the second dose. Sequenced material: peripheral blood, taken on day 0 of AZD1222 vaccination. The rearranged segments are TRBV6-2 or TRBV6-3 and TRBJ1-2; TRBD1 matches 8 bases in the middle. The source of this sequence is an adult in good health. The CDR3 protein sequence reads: CASSRPSGQGSGYTF. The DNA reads TGTGCCAGCAGCAGACCCTCAGGACAGGGAAGCGGCTACACCTTC.